This T cell receptor (beta chain) originates from a study of kidney transplant recipient with SARS-CoV-2 infection. Using its own MiXCR run on the reads, TCRdb lists one record per CDR3 protein. The data show 200,000 to 300,000 distinct CDR3 sequences, 29% seen once. A word on this clonotype: The missing conserved phenylalanine or tryptophan at the end of this CDR3 makes a read error likely. The DNA is omitted, as the CDR3 cannot be located on it reliably, and the CDR3 follows TCRdb's listing.

The CDR3 contains 13 residues when both ends are counted. Germline assignment: CDR1 PRHDT and CDR2 FYEKMQ (reference sequence). The clonotype originates from a male patient younger than 45 who had COVID-19 and was a kidney transplant recipient. Among the T cells, some may be from the graft donor. This sequence joins TRBV13 and TRBJ2-2; the table's D call, TRBD1, has no DNA check behind it. The material sequenced was a blood sample, taken at baseline and on day 111 from a kidney transplant recipient. The CDR3: CASSLTPAGERWC.